The 18 T cell receptor beta chains in this list originate from one sample, sequenced in a study of blood T cell repertoires in COVID-19. Assay used: immunoSEQ multiplex PCR; TCRdb lists only in-frame clones, some missing. The sample yields 150,000 to 200,000 clones, roughly four fifths seen once. Sequenced sample: peripheral blood. These receptors all come from a man aged 65 to 85 who had recovered from COVID-19.

The chain combines TRBV4-1 with TRBJ1-4; unclear D gene. Trimming took off 1 base at V and 7 bases at J, with 13 bases between the two ends. Germline CDR1 reads MGHRA; CDR2 reads YSYEKL. This CDR3 contains 15 residues. This chain's CDR3 is CASSQVKPRGEKLFF. The CDR3 DNA is TGCGCCAGCAGCCAAGTCAAGCCCCGCGGTGAAAAACTGTTTTTT.

This chain joins TRBV25-1 and TRBJ2-5; 7 bases line up with TRBD2. CDR1 is MGHDK and CDR2 is SYGVNS in the germline V gene. The CDR3 contains 15 residues. Losses at the gene ends were 1 base for V and 1 base for J; bases not matched to a gene: 3. DNA of the CDR3: TGTGCCAGCAGTGAATTAGGGACTATCCAAGAGACCCAGTACTTC. Amino acid sequence: CASSELGTIQETQYF.

The count of this clone is one. The chain carries TRBV28 and TRBJ2-7; 8 positions match TRBD1. There are 15 residues in the CDR3. V shed 5 bases and J 2 bases; nucleotides not matched to a gene: 8. The V gene's germline CDR1 is MDHEN and CDR2 SYDVKM. Here the CDR3 DNA reads TGTGCCAGCAGTCCGTATGGACAGGGCCCCTACGAGCAGTACTTC. Amino acid sequence: CASSPYGQGPYEQYF.

The J gene is TRBJ2-1, the V gene TRBV6-5, with TRBD2 matching 12 bases. The V gene end was trimmed by 8 bases and the J gene end by 4 bases; junction bases not matched to a gene: 0. Germline CDR1 reads MNHEY; CDR2 reads SVGAGI. The CDR3 is 13 residues long. The CDR3 DNA sequence: TGTGCCAGCGGACTAGCGGGGTACAATGAGCAGTTCTTC. Its translation: CASGLAGYNEQFF.

V usage is TRBV15 and J usage is TRBJ1-5; no reliable D call. The CDR3 length is 14 residues. V was clipped by 5 bases and J by 3 bases, with 11 bases between them. CDR1 LNHNV and CDR2 YYDKDF come from the germline V gene (reference sequence). CDR3 region: CATSRTAYNQPQHF. As DNA, the CDR3 is TGTGCCACCAGCCGGACTGCTTACAATCAGCCCCAGCATTTT.

The J gene is TRBJ1-1, the V gene TRBV15; D perhaps matches TRBD1 (6 bases). Trimming stripped 7 bases from V and 3 bases from J, with 12 bases between. Germline V lookup: CDR1 LNHNV, CDR2 YYDKDF (reference sequence). The CDR3 contains 13 residues. The CDR3 DNA is TGTGCCACCATCCTGGCAGGGGACACTGAAGCTTTCTTT. Encoded protein: CATILAGDTEAFF.

The chain uses TRBV7-9 and TRBJ2-7, with 8 bases fitting TRBD2. CDR1 is SEHNR, CDR2 FQNEAQ, per germline (reference sequence). The CDR3 runs to 15 residues. With 5 bases clipped from V and 2 bases from J, the junction kept 8 bases outside the gene matches. The CDR3, as DNA: TGTGCCAGCAGCACCAACCAGGGACTAGCCTACGAGCAGTACTTC. Translated: CASSTNQGLAYEQYF. Using reference TRBV7-9 and TRBJ2-7 for the parts outside the CDR3, the full variable domain is DTGVSQNPRHKITKRGQNVTFRCDPISEHNRLYWYRQTLGQGPEFLTYFQNEAQLEKSRLLSDRFSAERPKGSFSTLEIQRTEQGDSAMYLCASSTNQGLAYEQYFGPGTRLTVT.

CDR3 in amino acids: CASSLDSEQFF. In DNA, the CDR3 is TGCGCCAGCAGCCTGGACAGTGAGCAGTTCTTC. The rearrangement uses TRBV5-1 and TRBJ2-1; possibly TRBD1 for D (6 bases). The V and J ends lost 4 bases and 9 bases respectively, with 8 bases between them. The CDR3 has 11 residues. Per the germline V gene, CDR1 is SGHRS and CDR2 is YFSETQ.

This chain joins TRBV5-4 and TRBJ1-1; tentatively, D is TRBD1 (5 bases). The CDR3 has 14 residues. The germline gives CDR1 SGHNT, CDR2 YYREEE (reference sequence). Trimming pared 5 bases from V and 1 base from J, leaving 12 bases between. The CDR3 bases are TGTGCCAGCAGTAATAGACAGTCGAACACTGAAGCTTTCTTT. It encodes CASSNRQSNTEAFF. The variable domain in full, completed from reference TRBV5-4 and TRBJ1-1, reads ETGVTQSPTHLIKTRGQQVTLRCSSQSGHNTVSWYQQALGQGPQFIFQYYREEENGRGNFPPRFSGLQFPNYSSELNVNALELDDSALYLCASSNRQSNTEAFFGQGTRLTVV.

This chain connects TRBV28 to TRBJ1-3; no clear D. The CDR3 loop spans 12 amino acids. V lost 6 bases and J lost 0, with 3 bases in between. Germline CDR1 reads MDHEN; CDR2 reads SYDVKM. The CDR3 sequence is CASSLSGNTIYF. The CDR3 coding sequence is TGTGCCAGCAGCCTCTCTGGAAACACCATATATTTT.

V gene TRBV28 combines with J gene TRBJ2-7, with D perhaps matching TRBD2 (6 bases). The V and J ends lost 6 bases and 2 bases respectively, with 8 bases between them. The CDR3 loop spans 12 amino acids. Germline-derived CDR1 and CDR2 are MDHEN and SYDVKM. The CDR3 loop is CASSPGAYEQYF. In DNA, the CDR3 is TGTGCCAGCAGCCCGGGAGCCTACGAGCAGTACTTC.

This chain connects TRBV27 to TRBJ1-6, with D unclear. Germline loops: CDR1 MNHEY, CDR2 SMNVEV (reference sequence). The CDR3 runs to 15 residues. V lost 4 bases to trimming and J lost 3 bases, with 10 bases between them. Here the CDR3 reads CASSSRANYNSPLHF. CDR3 DNA: TGTGCCAGCAGTTCGAGGGCGAACTATAATTCACCCCTCCACTTT.

The V gene is TRBV5-1, the J gene TRBJ2-7; D might be TRBD2 (6 bases). Germline V gives CDR1 SGHRS, CDR2 YFSETQ. Trimming took 0 bases from V and 2 from J, leaving 12 bases between them. The CDR3 consists of 15 residues. CDR3 in amino acids: CASSLGPLAPYEQYF. DNA of the CDR3: TGCGCCAGCAGCTTGGGGCCTCTAGCGCCCTACGAGCAGTACTTC.

The CDR3 DNA reads TGTGCCAGCAGTAGCGAGCGCACCGGGGAGCTGTTTTTT. It is translated as CASSSERTGELFF. This chain uses TRBV2 with TRBJ2-2; no clear D gene. Per the germline V gene, CDR1 is SNHLY and CDR2 is FYNNEI. V was cut by 5 bases and J by 4 bases, with 8 bases left in between. The length of the CDR3 is 13 residues.

The chain employs TRBV9 and TRBJ2-2; 7 nucleotides match TRBD1. V trimming: 0 bases; J trimming: 0 bases; junction bases outside the gene matches: 2. This CDR3 spans 16 amino acids. CDR1 is SGDLS and CDR2 is YYNGEE in the germline V gene. The CDR3 DNA reads as TGTGCCAGCAGCGTAGCTCAGGGGGCGAACACCGGGGAGCTGTTTTTT. Its translation: CASSVAQGANTGELFF.

The rearrangement links TRBV2 to TRBJ2-2; 8 nucleotides align to TRBD1. This CDR3 comprises 14 residues. Germline V lookup: CDR1 SNHLY, CDR2 FYNNEI. V lost 6 bases and J lost 3; bases outside the gene matches: 3. CDR3: CASRGDRHTGELFF. In DNA, the CDR3 is TGTGCCAGCAGGGGGGACAGGCACACCGGGGAGCTGTTTTTT.

This clone was seen more than once but under ten times. V is TRBV27 and J is TRBJ2-3, with 7 bases fitting TRBD1. Germline-derived CDR1 and CDR2 are MNHEY and SMNVEV (reference sequence). This CDR3 is built from 19 residues. With V trimmed by 9 bases and J by 3 bases, 24 bases remained unmatched. The chain's CDR3 is CASQRYKTGPDTSTDTQYF. DNA for the CDR3: TGTGCCAGTCAACGCTACAAGACAGGGCCGGACACGAGTACAGATACGCAGTATTTT.

The chain employs TRBV7-9 and TRBJ2-4, with 8 bases identical to TRBD1. Germline V gives CDR1 SEHNR, CDR2 FQNEAQ (reference sequence). The CDR3 runs 14 residues. The V and J ends lost 4 bases and 8 bases, in that order; junction bases with no gene match: 7. CDR3 loop: CASSSQGVQDIQYF. CDR3 sequence (DNA): TGTGCCAGCAGCTCACAGGGGGTGCAAGACATTCAGTACTTC. Combining the CDR3 with reference TRBV7-9 and TRBJ2-4 gives the whole variable domain DTGVSQNPRHKITKRGQNVTFRCDPISEHNRLYWYRQTLGQGPEFLTYFQNEAQLEKSRLLSDRFSAERPKGSFSTLEIQRTEQGDSAMYLCASSSQGVQDIQYFGAGTRLSVL.